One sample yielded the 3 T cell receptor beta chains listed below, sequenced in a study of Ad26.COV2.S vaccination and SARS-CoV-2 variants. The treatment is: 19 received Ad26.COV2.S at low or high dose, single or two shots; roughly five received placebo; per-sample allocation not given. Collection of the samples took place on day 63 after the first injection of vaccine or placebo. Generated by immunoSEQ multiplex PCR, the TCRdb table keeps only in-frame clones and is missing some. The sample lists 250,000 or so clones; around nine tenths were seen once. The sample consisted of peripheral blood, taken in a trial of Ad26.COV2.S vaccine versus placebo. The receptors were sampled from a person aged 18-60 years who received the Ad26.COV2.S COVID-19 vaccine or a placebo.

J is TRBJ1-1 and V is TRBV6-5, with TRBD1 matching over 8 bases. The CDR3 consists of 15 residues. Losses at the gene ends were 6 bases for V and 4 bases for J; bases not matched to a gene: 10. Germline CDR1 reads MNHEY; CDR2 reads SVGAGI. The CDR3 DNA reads TGTGCCAGCAGCCTTTCGACAGGGGTCAGCACTGAAGCTTTCTTT. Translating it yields CASSLSTGVSTEAFF.

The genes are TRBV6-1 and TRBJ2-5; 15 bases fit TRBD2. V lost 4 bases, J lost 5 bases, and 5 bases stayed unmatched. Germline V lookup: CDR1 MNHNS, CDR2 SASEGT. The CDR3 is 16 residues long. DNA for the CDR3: TGTGCCAGCAGTGCCGGGACTAGCGGGGGGTTGGAGACCCAGTACTTC. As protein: CASSAGTSGGLETQYF.

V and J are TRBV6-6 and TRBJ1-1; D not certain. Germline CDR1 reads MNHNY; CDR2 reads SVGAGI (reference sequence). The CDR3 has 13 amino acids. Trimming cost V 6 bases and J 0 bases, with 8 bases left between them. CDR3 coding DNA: TGTGCCAGCAGACATAGCATGAACACTGAAGCTTTCTTT. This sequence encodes CASRHSMNTEAFF.